These 6 T cell receptor beta chains originate from one sample sequenced in a study of post-analysis software for immune sequencing data (dated by TCRdb to the mid-2010s). Results the study describes overall, beyond this receptor: Patients showed significantly higher frequencies than controls for a handful of TRBV segments, among them TRBV5-6, TRBV5-1 and TRBV20-1.

Library prep was done by PCR. TCRdb shows the sequencer as Illumina HiSeq 2500. Unique molecular identifiers were incorporated into TCR beta cDNA libraries to reduce PCR and sequencing biases. TCRdb reanalyzed the raw reads on its own, using fastp at Q25 for trimming and MiXCR for clone calling, and kept in-frame beta chains. Every distinct CDR3 protein forms one entry, paired with its most common genes and DNA. Recorded for this sample are approximately 660,000 distinct CDR3 sequences; more than 50% of them occurred a single time. The top ten clonotypes cover about 10% of the sample. These receptors' antigens are unknown. The specimen was blood. These receptors all stem from a girl aged 2 to 10 with multiple sclerosis.

This clonotype was observed a few times. The rearrangement links TRBV20-1 to TRBJ2-7; 7 bases agree with TRBD2. Unmatched junction bases numbered 5, after V lost 0 bases and J lost 9 bases. Germline CDR1 reads DFQATT; CDR2 reads SNEGSKA (reference sequence). This CDR3 region has 12 residues. CDR3 in amino acids: CSARDGREWQYF. The CDR3 DNA is TGCAGTGCTAGAGATGGGAGGGAGTGGCAGTACTTC.

V and J are TRBV5-1 and TRBJ2-7, with 8 nucleotides matching TRBD1. The CDR3 runs 15 residues. After removal of 4 bases from V and 2 bases from J, the junction contained 8 bases not matched to a gene. From germline, CDR1 is SGHRS and CDR2 YFSETQ. This CDR3 reads CASSPGQGFAYEQYF. CDR3 coding DNA: TGCGCCAGCAGCCCCGGACAGGGATTCGCCTACGAGCAGTACTTC. The whole variable domain, filled in from reference TRBV5-1 and TRBJ2-7, reads KAGVTQTPRYLIKTRGQQVTLSCSPISGHRSVSWYQQTPGQGLQFLFEYFSETQRNKGNFPGRFSGRQFSNSRSEMNVSTLELGDSALYLCASSPGQGFAYEQYFGPGTRLTVT.

The rearrangement uses TRBV11-2 and TRBJ2-4, with 8 nucleotides matching TRBD1. The trim removed 7 bases at V and 1 base at J, leaving 3 bases unmatched. The CDR3 covers 14 residues. In germline, CDR1 is SGHAT, CDR2 FQNNGV. CDR3 DNA: TGTGCCAGCACCCGGACAGGGGCCAAAAACATTCAGTACTTC. Amino acid sequence: CASTRTGAKNIQYF.

V is TRBV2 and J is TRBJ2-7; weak D call: TRBD1 (5 bases). V was cut by 4 bases and J by 6 bases, with 13 bases left in between. Germline V gene data show CDR1 as SNHLY and CDR2 as FYNNEI. The length of the CDR3 is 13 residues. This CDR3 is CASSGAGPSEQYF. CDR3 in DNA: TGTGCCAGCAGTGGGGCAGGGCCATCCGAGCAGTACTTC.

This chain joins TRBV7-8 and TRBJ2-1; TRBD2 agrees at 12 bases. Trimming took 7 bases from V and 7 from J; bases not matched to a gene: 8. The germline V gene has CDR1 SGHVS and CDR2 FQNEAQ. The CDR3 runs to 15 residues. CDR3 residues: CASTYLAGGMNEQFF. As DNA, the CDR3 is TGTGCCAGCACCTACCTAGCGGGGGGGATGAATGAGCAGTTCTTC.

V gene TRBV4-3 combines with J gene TRBJ2-2; the match to TRBD2 covers 10 bases. Per germline, CDR1 LGHNA and CDR2 YSLEER. V shed 0 bases, J shed 6 bases, and the junction held 4 bases outside the gene matches. This CDR3 has 16 amino acids. The CDR3 spells CASSQETSGVAGELFF. The CDR3 DNA sequence: TGCGCCAGCAGCCAAGAAACTAGCGGGGTGGCCGGGGAGCTGTTTTTT.